The 12 T cell receptor beta chains presented below share a single source sample, sequenced in a study of T-cell memory formation after mild COVID-19. TCRdb re-analysed the 5' RACE reads in MiXCR, keeping a single row per CDR3 protein. This table has about 38,000 distinct CDR3 sequences, over 10% appearing once. Sequenced: PBMCs or a T cell subset sorted from them (not recorded which). The source is a man aged 18 to 29 who had mild COVID-19 (a few samples of this study predate the infection). Cell type and time point are not known.

In this sample, this clonotype turned up many times. This sequence joins TRBV4-1 and TRBJ2-1; 14 nucleotides match TRBD2. Germline lookup yields CDR1 MGHRA and CDR2 YSYEKL. The CDR3 totals 18 residues. V gave up 3 bases and J gave up 6 bases; unmatched junction bases: 10. In nucleotides, the CDR3 is TGCGCCAGCAGCCAGACTAGCGGGGGGGCCGTCCTCATCAATGAGCAGTTCTTC. Translating it yields CASSQTSGGAVLINEQFF.

Ten or more counts support this clonotype. This chain connects TRBV4-3 to TRBJ2-2, with TRBD1 matching 7 bases. Germline assignment: CDR1 LGHNA and CDR2 YSLEER. V shed 0 bases, J shed 4 bases, and the junction held 5 bases outside the gene matches. There are 16 residues in the CDR3. CDR3 sequence reads: CASSQEVQGVTGELFF. DNA of the CDR3: TGCGCCAGCAGCCAAGAGGTGCAGGGGGTCACCGGGGAGCTGTTTTTT.

This sequence joins TRBV6-1 and TRBJ1-5; D unresolved. The germline V gene has CDR1 MNHNS and CDR2 SASEGT. V was shortened by 2 bases and J by 5 bases, with 7 bases between the two germline ends. The CDR3 is 13 residues long. This CDR3 is CASSENSYQPQHF. The CDR3 nucleotides are TGTGCCAGCAGTGAAAACAGTTATCAGCCCCAGCATTTT.

In this sample, this clonotype turned up many times. The rearrangement joins TRBV5-1 to TRBJ2-3; 9 bases are shared with TRBD2. The germline CDR1 and CDR2 sequences are SGHRS and YFSETQ. J was trimmed by 5 bases and V by 5 bases; bases with no gene match: 12. CDR3 length: 16 amino acids. In DNA, the CDR3 is TGCGCCAGCAGGGGCGGTAGCGGGGGACCTAGAGATACGCAGTATTTT. Protein product: CASRGGSGGPRDTQYF.

This clonotype was detected ten times or more. The V gene is TRBV6-2 or TRBV6-3, the J gene TRBJ2-2, with a tentative D call TRBD2 (5 bases). The V gene lost 6 bases and the J gene lost 7 bases, with 18 bases spanning the gap. The CDR3 runs 15 residues. The germline CDR1 and CDR2 sequences are MNHEY and SVGEGT. In DNA, the CDR3 is TGTGCCAGCAGCTATACCGGGTCCGCGGGCGGGGAGCTGTTTTTT. Its protein product is CASSYTGSAGGELFF.

This clonotype was counted ten times or more. The V gene is TRBV27, the J gene TRBJ1-2, with D possibly matching TRBD1 (5 bases). Germline loops: CDR1 MNHEY, CDR2 SMNVEV (reference sequence). Trimming left V 1 base short and J 6 bases short, with 12 bases between. CDR3 length: 14 amino acids. CDR3 amino acids: CASSLLGQGDGYTF. The CDR3 DNA is TGTGCCAGCAGTTTATTAGGTCAGGGAGATGGCTACACCTTC.

On this clonotype: A read error may be the cause here, since a much bigger clone is one base away. The V call is TRBV3-1, the J call TRBJ1-2; no firm D call. This CDR3 has 11 amino acids. Germline V gene sequence: CDR1 LGHDT, CDR2 YNNKEL (reference sequence). The CDR3 nucleotides are TGTGACAGCAGCCAAGACGGTGGCTACACCTTC. Amino acid sequence: CDSSQDGGYTF.

This chain connects TRBV27 to TRBJ2-4; D gene unclear. Trimming shortened V by 4 bases and J by 0 bases, and 13 bases separated the two germline ends. The CDR3 is 16 amino acids. CDR1 and CDR2 (germline): MNHEY, SMNVEV (reference sequence). The CDR3 is CASSSLIKVAKNIQYF. Here the CDR3 DNA reads TGTGCCAGCAGTTCCCTAATTAAGGTAGCCAAAAACATTCAGTACTTC.

The V call is TRBV4-3, the J call TRBJ1-4; D unclear. V lost 5 bases to trimming and J lost 5 bases, with 18 bases between them. The CDR3 totals 16 residues. Germline values: CDR1 LGHNA, CDR2 YSLEER. CDR3 protein: CASSAAREGPNEKLFF. DNA of the CDR3: TGCGCCAGCAGCGCAGCCCGGGAGGGTCCCAATGAAAAACTGTTTTTT.

This clonotype was recorded at least ten times. The V and J genes are TRBV18 and TRBJ2-1, with D perhaps matching TRBD2 (5 bases). The germline V gene encodes CDR1 KGHSH and CDR2 LQKENI. Trimming stripped 8 bases from V and 0 bases from J, with 14 bases between. This CDR3 has 15 amino acids. The CDR3 is CASGLRDLSYNEQFF. The CDR3 region has the DNA TGTGCCAGCGGACTTCGCGATCTCTCCTACAATGAGCAGTTCTTC.

This clonotype appeared many times. This chain joins TRBV5-4 and TRBJ1-2; D gene ambiguous. This CDR3 contains 15 residues. V lost 4 bases, J lost 13 bases, and 26 bases lay in between. The germline gives CDR1 SGHNT, CDR2 YYREEE (reference sequence). CDR3 nucleotide sequence: TGTGCCAGCAGCCCCCTAGCCACAGCGGCCCCAGACTCCACCTTC. Amino acids: CASSPLATAAPDSTF. Full variable domain (remainder filled in from reference TRBV5-4 and TRBJ1-2): ETGVTQSPTHLIKTRGQQVTLRCSSQSGHNTVSWYQQALGQGPQFIFQYYREEENGRGNFPPRFSGLQFPNYSSELNVNALELDDSALYLCASSPLATAAPDSTFGSGTRLTVV.

In this sample, this clonotype turned up many times. The rearrangement joins TRBV7-9 to TRBJ2-3, with D unclear. V dropped 2 bases and J dropped 8 bases, with 14 bases sitting between them. Looked up from germline, CDR1 is SEHNR and CDR2 is FQNEAQ (reference sequence). The CDR3 spans 14 residues. The CDR3 nucleotides are TGTGCCAGCAGCTTAAACCCCGATGGAAGTACGCAGTATTTT. Translating it yields CASSLNPDGSTQYF.